This T cell receptor beta chain appears in the sequencing data of a study of blood T cells in healthy people across ages. Sample-barcoded 5' priming and a J-beta primer mix drove a second PCR of 7 to 11 cycles. Every cDNA molecule carried a tag from a template-switch adaptor bearing 12 random nucleotides. Each CDR3 protein is one row after TCRdb ran MiXCR on the 5' RACE reads. This sample carries roughly 680,000 distinct CDR3 sequences, approximately 52% of them seen once, and the ten largest clones take about 13%. Concerning this clonotype itself: Its antigen is as yet unknown.

Study-level findings and limits: A roughly linear age-dependent decrease characterized TCR beta diversity per million T cells. Estimates drawn from one million T cells were deemed to understate diversity.

Donor samples were obtained from healthy Caucasian individuals from Russia, aged about 6 to 95. The specimen sequenced was blood. This TCR was recovered from a woman of 80 years or more in good health.

This chain's CDR3 is CASSVKTRGPLDNEQFF. In DNA form, the CDR3 reads TGTGCCAGCAGCGTAAAGACAAGGGGGCCTTTGGACAATGAGCAGTTCTTC. The V call is TRBV9, the J call TRBJ2-1; TRBD1 matches 7 bases. Losses at the gene ends were 1 base for V and 5 bases for J; bases not matched to a gene: 12. Germline CDR1 SGDLS, CDR2 YYNGEE. The CDR3 sequence is 17 residues long.